These T cell receptor beta chains were read from a single sample in a study of blood T cell repertoires in COVID-19. Repertoires were generated with immunoSEQ multiplex PCR, while TCRdb's copy carries only in-frame clones and drops some. The table records 80,000 to 90,000 clones, about 85% of them present only once. Sequencing used peripheral blood. The receptor set was obtained from a woman aged 70-85 years with acute or convalescent COVID-19. The CDR3 runs from the conserved cysteine through the conserved F or W. Fields, in order: clone size, D gene, V gene, J gene, CDR3 DNA, CDR3 protein. The D gene is left open where the match is weak. The size field is filled for only some rows; it gives once, few, many or a size class.

size: .
D: TRBD1
V: TRBV6-6
J: TRBJ2-7
DNA: TGTGCCAGCAGTTACTTAGGGGACAGGGTCGTCTACGAGCAGTACTTC
CDR3: CASSYLGDRVVYEQYF

size: .
D: TRBD1
V: TRBV2
J: TRBJ1-3
DNA: TGTGCCAGCAGTGAGGACAGGGTCGGCGACACCATATATTTT
CDR3: CASSEDRVGDTIYF

size: .
D: TRBD2
V: TRBV19
J: TRBJ2-5
DNA: TGTGCCAGTAGTATGGGGTCTAGCGGGGGGCCACAAGAGACCCAGTACTTC
CDR3: CASSMGSSGGPQETQYF

size: .
D: TRBD1
V: TRBV4-1
J: TRBJ1-1
DNA: TGCGCCAGCAGTCCGGGACAGAGATTTGAAGCTTTCTTT
CDR3: CASSPGQRFEAFF

size: .
D: TRBD1
V: TRBV29-1
J: TRBJ1-4
DNA: TGCAGCGTCCAGGGACAGACTAATGAAAAACTGTTTTTT
CDR3: CSVQGQTNEKLFF

size: few
D: .
V: TRBV7-2
J: TRBJ2-2
DNA: TGTGCCAGCAGCTGGTCTTATGGCTCTTCCTGGGCGCTGTTTTTT
CDR3: CASSWSYGSSWALFF

size: once
D: .
V: TRBV18
J: TRBJ1-1
DNA: TGTGCCAGCTCACGAAATTCGGACGGGAGTGAAGCTTTCTTT
CDR3: CASSRNSDGSEAFF

size: .
D: .
V: TRBV13
J: TRBJ2-5
DNA: TGTGCCAGCAGCTTTTACGGCGGGGTGGAGACCCAGTACTTC
CDR3: CASSFYGGVETQYF

size: .
D: .
V: TRBV3-1/TRBV3-2
J: TRBJ1-5
DNA: TGTGCCAGCAGCCACAGACCTGACTATAGCAATCAGCCCCAGCATTTT
CDR3: CASSHRPDYSNQPQHF

size: .
D: TRBD1
V: TRBV9
J: TRBJ1-1
DNA: TGTGCCAGCAGCTCCCCCGGGACAGGGTCCACTGAAGCTTTCTTT
CDR3: CASSSPGTGSTEAFF

size: .
D: .
V: TRBV5-5
J: TRBJ1-1
DNA: TGTGCCAGCAGCCACCCACCCAGTACTGAAGCTTTCTTT
CDR3: CASSHPPSTEAFF

size: once
D: TRBD1
V: TRBV27
J: TRBJ1-2
DNA: TGTGCCAGCAAAACAGGGGCGGGGGGCTACACCTTC
CDR3: CASKTGAGGYTF

size: .
D: .
V: TRBV30
J: TRBJ1-6
DNA: TGTGCCTGGAGTCGTTCTCAGGTCAGCTCCTATAATTCACCCCTCCACTTT
CDR3: CAWSRSQVSSYNSPLHF

size: once
D: .
V: TRBV5-5
J: TRBJ1-4
DNA: TGTGCCAGCAGCACGACAGGCTCCAATGAAAAACTGTTTTTT
CDR3: CASSTTGSNEKLFF

size: .
D: .
V: TRBV7-9
J: TRBJ1-2
DNA: TGTGCCAGCAGCTTGCACAGCTATGGCTACACCTTC
CDR3: CASSLHSYGYTF

size: .
D: .
V: TRBV30
J: TRBJ1-5
DNA: TGTGCCTGGACGGCGGCAGGGGAACAGCCCCAGCATTTT
CDR3: CAWTAAGEQPQHF

size: .
D: .
V: TRBV12-3/TRBV12-4
J: TRBJ2-7
DNA: TGTGCCAGCAGTCGGACTGAATCCTACGAGCAGTACTTC
CDR3: CASSRTESYEQYF

size: .
D: TRBD2
V: TRBV9
J: TRBJ2-2
DNA: TGTGCCAGCAACCCCGGGGGGGGCCGGATAAGCGGGGAGCTGTTTTTT
CDR3: CASNPGGGRISGELFF

size: .
D: TRBD2
V: TRBV3-1/TRBV3-2
J: TRBJ2-2
DNA: TGTGCCAGCAAGCAGCGGGGTTTGGACACCGGGGAGCTGTTTTTT
CDR3: CASKQRGLDTGELFF

size: .
D: .
V: TRBV10-3
J: TRBJ2-7
DNA: TGTGCCATCAGTGAGCAGTTGACCTACGAGCAGTACTTC
CDR3: CAISEQLTYEQYF

size: .
D: .
V: TRBV2
J: TRBJ1-5
DNA: TGTGCCAGCAGCCAAGGGACGGGAGATCAGCCCCAGCATTTT
CDR3: CASSQGTGDQPQHF

size: .
D: .
V: TRBV28
J: TRBJ2-1
DNA: TGTGCCAGCAGCCCTGGGGGCTATAATGAGCAGTTCTTC
CDR3: CASSPGGYNEQFF

size: .
D: .
V: TRBV5-6
J: TRBJ2-3
DNA: TGTGCCAGCAGCTTTGCCGGGACTGCAGATACGCAGTATTTT
CDR3: CASSFAGTADTQYF

size: few
D: .
V: TRBV30
J: TRBJ1-2
DNA: TGTGCCTGGAGCAGGCCTCTCCCAATCTACGGCTACACCTTC
CDR3: CAWSRPLPIYGYTF

size: .
D: .
V: TRBV28
J: TRBJ2-7
DNA: TGTGCCACCTGGAGGACAGGAGGGGACTACGAGCAGTACTTC
CDR3: CATWRTGGDYEQYF

size: .
D: .
V: TRBV12-3/TRBV12-4
J: TRBJ1-2
DNA: TGTGCCAGCAGTTCCCTTCCGGGGAGGGGCTACACCTTC
CDR3: CASSSLPGRGYTF

size: .
D: .
V: TRBV12-3/TRBV12-4
J: TRBJ1-5
DNA: TGTGCCACCGCGACAGGAGATCAGCCCCAGCATTTT
CDR3: CATATGDQPQHF

size: .
D: TRBD2
V: TRBV27
J: TRBJ2-1
DNA: TGTGCCAGCAGTATAGCGGGGGAAAGAGGTGAGCAGTTCTTC
CDR3: CASSIAGERGEQFF

size: once
D: TRBD1
V: TRBV6-6
J: TRBJ2-3
DNA: TGTGCCAGCACCTTGACAGGGGCGTCGAGTGATACGCAGTATTTT
CDR3: CASTLTGASSDTQYF

size: .
D: .
V: TRBV10-3
J: TRBJ2-7
DNA: TGTGCCATCAGTGAGCCGCCTAGGGGGGGGTCGTACGAGCAGTACTTC
CDR3: CAISEPPRGGSYEQYF

size: .
D: TRBD1
V: TRBV4-1
J: TRBJ1-4
DNA: TGCGCCAGCAGCCTGCGGGACAGGGGGTCCGGTGAAAAACTGTTTTTT
CDR3: CASSLRDRGSGEKLFF

size: .
D: TRBD2
V: TRBV6-5
J: TRBJ2-2
DNA: TGTGCCAGCAGGGGAAGCGGGGGGAACACCGGGGAGCTGTTTTTT
CDR3: CASRGSGGNTGELFF

size: .
D: TRBD1
V: TRBV7-9
J: TRBJ1-1
DNA: TGTGCCAGCAGCTTAGACAGGGGACAGAACACTGAAGCTTTCTTT
CDR3: CASSLDRGQNTEAFF

size: .
D: TRBD1
V: TRBV7-9
J: TRBJ1-1
DNA: TGTGCCAGCAGCTGGGGACAGGGCACTGAAGCTTTCTTT
CDR3: CASSWGQGTEAFF

size: .
D: .
V: TRBV18
J: TRBJ1-1
DNA: TGTGCCAGCTCGCCTTTGGGGCCGCCGAACACTGAAGCTTTCTTT
CDR3: CASSPLGPPNTEAFF

size: .
D: TRBD1
V: TRBV6-6
J: TRBJ1-4
DNA: TGTGCCAGCACCTTACAGGGGGATAATGAAAAACTGTTTTTT
CDR3: CASTLQGDNEKLFF

size: .
D: .
V: TRBV5-1
J: TRBJ2-2
DNA: TGCGCCAGCAGCCAGGGCCACTCTAACACCGGGGAGCTGTTTTTT
CDR3: CASSQGHSNTGELFF